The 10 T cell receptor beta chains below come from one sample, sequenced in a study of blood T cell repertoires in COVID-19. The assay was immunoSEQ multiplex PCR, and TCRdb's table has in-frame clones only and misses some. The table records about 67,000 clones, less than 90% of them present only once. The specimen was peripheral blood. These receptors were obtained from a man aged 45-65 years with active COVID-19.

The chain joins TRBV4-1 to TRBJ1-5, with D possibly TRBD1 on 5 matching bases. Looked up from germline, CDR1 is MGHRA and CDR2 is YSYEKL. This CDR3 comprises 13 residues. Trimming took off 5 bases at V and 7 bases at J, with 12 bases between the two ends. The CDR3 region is CASSGGVEQPQHF. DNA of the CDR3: TGCGCCAGCAGCGGGGGGGTAGAGCAGCCCCAGCATTTT.

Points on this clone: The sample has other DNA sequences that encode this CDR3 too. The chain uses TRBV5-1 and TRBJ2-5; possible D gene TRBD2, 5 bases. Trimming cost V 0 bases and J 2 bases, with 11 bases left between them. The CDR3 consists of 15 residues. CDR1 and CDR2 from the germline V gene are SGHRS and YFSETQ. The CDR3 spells CASSLGATGQETQYF. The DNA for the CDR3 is TGCGCCAGCAGCTTGGGGGCCACGGGGCAAGAGACCCAGTACTTC.

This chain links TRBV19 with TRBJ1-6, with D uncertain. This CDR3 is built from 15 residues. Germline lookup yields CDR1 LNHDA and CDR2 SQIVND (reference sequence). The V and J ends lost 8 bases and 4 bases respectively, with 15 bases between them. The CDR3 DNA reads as TGTGCCAGTGGCGATCGCTTACAGTATAATTCACCCCTCCACTTT. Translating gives CASGDRLQYNSPLHF. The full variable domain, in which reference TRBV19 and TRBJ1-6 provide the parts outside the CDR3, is DGGITQSPKYLFRKEGQNVTLSCEQNLNHDAMYWYRQDPGQGLRLIYYSQIVNDFQKGDIAEGYSVSREKKESFPLTVTSAQKNPTAFYLCASGDRLQYNSPLHFGNGTRLTVT.

Here the CDR3 DNA reads TGTGCCAGCAGCTTGGTTGTAGCGGGAGGGGCGAATGAGCAGTTCTTC. This translates into CASSLVVAGGANEQFF. V is TRBV5-6 and J is TRBJ2-1; 11 bases are a match to TRBD2. The CDR3 length is 16 residues. V lost 0 bases, J lost 7 bases, and 6 bases stayed unmatched. CDR1 is SGHDT, CDR2 YYEEEE, per germline.

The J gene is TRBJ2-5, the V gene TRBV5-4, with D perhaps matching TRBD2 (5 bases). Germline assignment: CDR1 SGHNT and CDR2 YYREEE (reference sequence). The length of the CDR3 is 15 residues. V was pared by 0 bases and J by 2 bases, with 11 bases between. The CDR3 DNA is TGTGCCAGCAGCTTGGCGAGGGAGCGACAAGAGACCCAGTACTTC. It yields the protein CASSLARERQETQYF.

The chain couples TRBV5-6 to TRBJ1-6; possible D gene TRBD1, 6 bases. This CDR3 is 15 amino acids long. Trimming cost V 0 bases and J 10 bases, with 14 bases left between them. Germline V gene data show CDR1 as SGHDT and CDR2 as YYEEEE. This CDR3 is CASSLAGRGGSPLHF. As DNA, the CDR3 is TGTGCCAGCAGCTTGGCGGGCAGGGGCGGGTCACCCCTCCACTTT.

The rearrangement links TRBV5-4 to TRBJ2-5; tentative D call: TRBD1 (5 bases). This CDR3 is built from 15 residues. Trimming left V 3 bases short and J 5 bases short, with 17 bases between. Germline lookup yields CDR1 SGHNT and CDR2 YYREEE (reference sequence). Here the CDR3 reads CASSWEGRGGETQYF. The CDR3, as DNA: TGTGCCAGCAGCTGGGAAGGTAGGGGTGGCGAGACCCAGTACTTC.

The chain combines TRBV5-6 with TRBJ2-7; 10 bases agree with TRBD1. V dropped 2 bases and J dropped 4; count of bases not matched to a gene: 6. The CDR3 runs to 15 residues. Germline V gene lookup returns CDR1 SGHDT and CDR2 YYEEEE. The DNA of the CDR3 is TGTGCCAGCAGCTTCAGGACAGGGGGTTCGTACGAGCAGTACTTC. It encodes CASSFRTGGSYEQYF.

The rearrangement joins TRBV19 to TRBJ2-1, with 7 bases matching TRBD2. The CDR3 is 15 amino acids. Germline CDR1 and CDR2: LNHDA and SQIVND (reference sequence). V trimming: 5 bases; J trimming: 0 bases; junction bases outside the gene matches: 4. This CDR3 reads CASSASGRSYNEQFF. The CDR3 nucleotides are TGTGCCAGTAGTGCTAGCGGACGCTCCTACAATGAGCAGTTCTTC. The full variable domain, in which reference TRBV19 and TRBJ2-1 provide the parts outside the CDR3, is DGGITQSPKYLFRKEGQNVTLSCEQNLNHDAMYWYRQDPGQGLRLIYYSQIVNDFQKGDIAEGYSVSREKKESFPLTVTSAQKNPTAFYLCASSASGRSYNEQFFGPGTRLTVL.

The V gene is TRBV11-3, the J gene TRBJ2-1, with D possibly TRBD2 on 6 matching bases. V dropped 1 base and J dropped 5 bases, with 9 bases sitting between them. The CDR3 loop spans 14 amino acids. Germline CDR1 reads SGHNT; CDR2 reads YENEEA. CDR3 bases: TGTGCCAGCAGCTTAGTAGCGGCGAACAATGAGCAGTTCTTC. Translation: CASSLVAANNEQFF.